These 15 T cell receptor beta chains originate from one sample sequenced in a study of Ad26.COV2.S vaccination and SARS-CoV-2 variants. Treatment in this sample: around 19 received Ad26.COV2.S at low or high dose, single or two shots; about 5 received placebo; per-sample allocation not given. Vaccine and placebo recipients were sampled on day 63 after the first injection. TCRdb's copy holds only in-frame clones and misses some; the assay was immunoSEQ multiplex PCR. This table has about 350,000 clones, around nine tenths appearing once. The sample here was peripheral blood, taken in a trial of Ad26.COV2.S vaccine versus placebo. These receptors all come from a person aged 18 to 65 who received the Ad26.COV2.S COVID-19 vaccine or a placebo.

This clone was detected only a few times. V usage is TRBV10-3 and J usage is TRBJ2-1; D is uncertain. Germline assignment: CDR1 ENHRY and CDR2 SYGVKD. V shed 4 bases and J shed 6 bases, with 7 bases lying between them. The CDR3 runs to 12 residues. In nucleotides, the CDR3 is TGTGCCATCAGTGCGTCTCCCAATGAGCAGTTCTTC. Its protein product is CAISASPNEQFF.

The chain combines TRBV30 with TRBJ1-1; weak D call: TRBD1 (6 bases). V was shortened by 3 bases and J by 8 bases, with 10 bases between the two germline ends. The CDR3 consists of 11 residues. The germline CDR1 and CDR2 sequences are GTSNPN and SVGIG (reference sequence). Here the CDR3 DNA reads TGTGCCTGGAGCGAGGGGGGAGAAGCTTTCTTT. The encoded protein is CAWSEGGEAFF. The complete variable domain, with remaining parts taken from reference TRBV30 and TRBJ1-1, reads SQTIHQWPATLVQPVGSPLSLECTVEGTSNPNLYWYRQAAGRGLQLLFYSVGIGQISSEVPQNLSASRPQDRQFILSSKKLLLSDSGFYLCAWSEGGEAFFGQGTRLTVV.

The genes are TRBV7-2 and TRBJ2-7; D not certain. V lost 2 bases to trimming and J lost 2 bases, with 7 bases between them. CDR3 size: 13 residues. Germline V gene sequence: CDR1 SGHTA, CDR2 FQGNSA. The CDR3 region is CASSLPQTYEQYF. The CDR3 DNA is TGTGCCAGCAGCTTACCACAGACCTACGAGCAGTACTTC.

This clone was seen a single time. The gene calls are TRBV29-1 and TRBJ2-4; 7 nucleotides agree with TRBD1. Germline V gene data show CDR1 as SQVTM and CDR2 as ANQGSEA. V was pared by 4 bases and J by 8 bases, with 11 bases of the junction left unmatched. The CDR3 contains 14 residues. CDR3: CSVGGAGTEDIQYF. Here the CDR3 DNA reads TGCAGCGTTGGGGGTGCCGGGACAGAGGACATTCAGTACTTC. Full variable domain (remainder filled in from reference TRBV29-1 and TRBJ2-4): SAVISQKPSRDICQRGTSLTIQCQVDSQVTMMFWYRQQPGQSLTLIATANQGSEATYESGFVIDKFPISRPNLTFSTLTVSNMSPEDSSIYLCSVGGAGTEDIQYFGAGTRLSVL.

The J gene is TRBJ1-2, the V gene TRBV28; TRBD1 matches 9 bases. The CDR3 contains 14 residues. V shed 2 bases and J 6 bases; nucleotides not matched to a gene: 4. CDR1 is MDHEN, CDR2 SYDVKM, per germline. The CDR3 region is CASSLPTGGHGYTF. In nucleotides, the CDR3 is TGTGCCAGCAGTTTACCCACAGGGGGCCATGGCTACACCTTC.

This clone was counted only a few times. The genes are TRBV28 and TRBJ2-5; the D is unclear. The V gene's germline CDR1 is MDHEN and CDR2 SYDVKM. This CDR3 spans 13 amino acids. V dropped 2 bases and J dropped 3 bases, with 7 bases sitting between them. The CDR3 bases are TGTGCCAGCAGTTTAGCGGATGAAGAGACCCAGTACTTC. Translated: CASSLADEETQYF.

This chain uses TRBV20-1 with TRBJ2-5; D gene ambiguous. This CDR3 is built from 11 residues. Germline V lookup: CDR1 DFQATT, CDR2 SNEGSKA (reference sequence). Trimming removed 6 bases at V and 2 bases at J, with 7 bases between. The CDR3 nucleotides read TGCAGTGCCAAGGGTCAAGAGACCCAGTACTTC. Its translation: CSAKGQETQYF.

The chain couples TRBV18 to TRBJ1-4; TRBD1 aligns across 10 bases. The J segment lost 6 bases and the V segment lost 3 bases, leaving 7 bases of the junction unmatched. CDR3 size: 16 residues. Per germline, CDR1 KGHSH and CDR2 LQKENI. The CDR3 nucleotides read TGTGCCAGCTCACCGCCCTCGACAGGGGGCTATGAAAAACTGTTTTTT. Residues: CASSPPSTGGYEKLFF.

Comment on this clone: The sample holds other DNA sequences that translate to the same CDR3. The DNA for the CDR3 is TGTGCCAGCAGCCCCCGAACCGGGGAGCTGTTTTTT. Its translation: CASSPRTGELFF. The chain recombines TRBV9 with TRBJ2-2; D is ambiguous. This CDR3 contains 12 residues. Trimming left V 4 bases short and J 5 bases short, with 6 bases between. The V gene's germline CDR1 is SGDLS and CDR2 YYNGEE.

This chain uses TRBV5-1 with TRBJ2-1; 12 nucleotides match TRBD2. The CDR3 spans 17 residues. The ends lost 0 bases at V and 7 bases at J; junction bases unmatched: 8. Germline-derived CDR1 and CDR2 are SGHRS and YFSETQ. The CDR3: CASSLELAGGPRNEQFF. CDR3 coding DNA: TGCGCCAGCAGCTTGGAGCTAGCGGGAGGGCCGCGAAATGAGCAGTTCTTC. The whole variable domain, filled in from reference TRBV5-1 and TRBJ2-1, reads KAGVTQTPRYLIKTRGQQVTLSCSPISGHRSVSWYQQTPGQGLQFLFEYFSETQRNKGNFPGRFSGRQFSNSRSEMNVSTLELGDSALYLCASSLELAGGPRNEQFFGPGTRLTVL.

J is TRBJ1-1 and V is TRBV4-1; D not certain. CDR3 size: 16 residues. Germline CDR1 MGHRA, CDR2 YSYEKL. V lost 0 bases to trimming and J lost 2 bases, with 13 bases between them. This chain's CDR3 is CASSQERRNRNTEAFF. Written as DNA, the CDR3 is TGCGCCAGCAGCCAAGAAAGAAGGAATAGAAACACTGAAGCTTTCTTT.

V gene TRBV28 combines with J gene TRBJ2-2, with a possible D match to TRBD2 (5 bases). The CDR3 covers 15 residues. In germline, CDR1 is MDHEN, CDR2 SYDVKM. V dropped 2 bases and J dropped 6 bases, with 13 bases sitting between them. CDR3 sequence (DNA): TGTGCCAGCAGTTTAGGTCTAGCAATCCCCGGGGAGCTGTTTTTT. Translated, it gives CASSLGLAIPGELFF.

The V and J genes are TRBV10-3 and TRBJ1-2; D might be TRBD1 (6 bases). Trimming removed 4 bases from V and 5 bases from J, with 14 bases in between. CDR3 length: 14 residues. From germline, CDR1 is ENHRY and CDR2 SYGVKD. The CDR3 spells CAISVPDRLYGYTF. The CDR3 region has the DNA TGTGCCATCAGTGTCCCCGACAGGCTTTATGGCTACACCTTC.

This clone was observed once. V is TRBV7-6 and J is TRBJ2-1; perhaps TRBD2 as D (5 bases). The CDR3 covers 14 residues. V was trimmed by 7 bases and J by 3 bases, leaving 13 bases between them. Germline CDR1 SGHVS, CDR2 FNYEAQ. For the CDR3, the DNA is TGTGCCAGCAAAGCACCCGGGGACTACAATGAGCAGTTCTTC. This encodes CASKAPGDYNEQFF.

Only one count was recorded for this clone. In DNA, the CDR3 is TGTGCCAGCACCACCGGGACAGTCCCTTCGGGGGACACCATATATTTT. Residues: CASTTGTVPSGDTIYF. This chain links TRBV28 with TRBJ1-3; TRBD1 matches at 7 bases. The junction had 17 bases not matched to a gene; V was cut back by 7 bases and J by 8 bases. This CDR3 spans 16 amino acids. Germline loops: CDR1 MDHEN, CDR2 SYDVKM.